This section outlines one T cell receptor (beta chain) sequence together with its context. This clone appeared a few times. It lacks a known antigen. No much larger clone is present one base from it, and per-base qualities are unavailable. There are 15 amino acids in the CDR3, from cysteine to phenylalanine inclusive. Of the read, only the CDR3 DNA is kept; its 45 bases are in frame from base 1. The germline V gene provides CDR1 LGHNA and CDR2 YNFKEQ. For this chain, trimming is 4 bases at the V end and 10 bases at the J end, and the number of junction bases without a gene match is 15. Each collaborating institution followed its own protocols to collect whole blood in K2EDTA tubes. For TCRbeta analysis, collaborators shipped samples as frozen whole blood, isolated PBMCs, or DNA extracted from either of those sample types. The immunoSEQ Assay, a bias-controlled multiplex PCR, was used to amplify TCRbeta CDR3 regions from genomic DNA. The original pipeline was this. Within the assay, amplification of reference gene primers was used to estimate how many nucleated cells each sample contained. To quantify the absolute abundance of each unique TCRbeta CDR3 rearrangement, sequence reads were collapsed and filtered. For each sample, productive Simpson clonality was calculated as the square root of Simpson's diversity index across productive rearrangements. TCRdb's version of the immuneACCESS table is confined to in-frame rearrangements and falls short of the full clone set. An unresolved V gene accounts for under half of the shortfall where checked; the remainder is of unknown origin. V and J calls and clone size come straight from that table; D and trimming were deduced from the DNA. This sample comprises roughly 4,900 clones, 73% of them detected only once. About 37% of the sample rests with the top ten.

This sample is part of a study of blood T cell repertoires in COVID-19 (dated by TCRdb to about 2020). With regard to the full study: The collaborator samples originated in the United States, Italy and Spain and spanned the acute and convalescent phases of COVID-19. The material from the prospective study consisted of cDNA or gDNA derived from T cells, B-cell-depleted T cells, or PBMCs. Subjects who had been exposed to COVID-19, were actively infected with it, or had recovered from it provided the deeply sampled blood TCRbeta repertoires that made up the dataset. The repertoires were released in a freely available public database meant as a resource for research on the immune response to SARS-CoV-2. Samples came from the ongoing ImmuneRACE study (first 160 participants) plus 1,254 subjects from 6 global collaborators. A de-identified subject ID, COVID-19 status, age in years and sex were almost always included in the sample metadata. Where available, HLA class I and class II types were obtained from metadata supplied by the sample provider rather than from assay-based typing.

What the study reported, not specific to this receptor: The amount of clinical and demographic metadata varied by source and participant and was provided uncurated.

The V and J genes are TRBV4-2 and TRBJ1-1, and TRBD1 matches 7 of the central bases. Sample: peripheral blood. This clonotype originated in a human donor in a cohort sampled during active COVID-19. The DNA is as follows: TGTGCCAGCAGCCTTGTCGGACAGGAGGGAGGATTAGCTTTCTTT. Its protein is CASSLVGQEGGLAFF.